Presented here are 18 T cell receptor beta chains from one specimen sequenced in a study of cytomegalovirus exposure and HLA in healthy donors. With 60 Vbeta and 13 Jbeta primers, the PCR was carried out. Clones were read by immunoSEQ multiplex PCR, and TCRdb kept only the in-frame ones, dropping some. The sample table sets out around 76,000 clones. The sequenced sample consisted of PBMCs. The receptors here all came from a woman between 55 and 75 years old in good health and CMV-seronegative.

The chain employs TRBV5-1 and TRBJ2-7; D unclear. The CDR3 is 15 amino acids. The V gene's germline CDR1 is SGHRS and CDR2 YFSETQ. The V end was cut by 0 bases, the J end by 4 bases, with 14 bases between. This chain's CDR3 is CASSLGAGGWYEQYF. In DNA form, the CDR3 reads TGCGCCAGCAGCTTGGGCGCCGGCGGTTGGTACGAGCAGTACTTC.

The V gene is TRBV28, the J gene TRBJ2-5; tentatively, D is TRBD1 (5 bases). Deletions cut 8 bases from V and 3 bases from J, with 10 bases between. The CDR3 has 12 amino acids. Looked up from germline, CDR1 is MDHEN and CDR2 is SYDVKM. CDR3 nucleotide sequence: TGTGCCAGCGGGGCCGGTGAAGAGACCCAGTACTTC. It encodes CASGAGEETQYF.

This rearrangement joins TRBV19 to TRBJ2-7, with 8 bases lining up with TRBD2. The CDR3 sequence is 16 residues long. Germline assignment: CDR1 LNHDA and CDR2 SQIVND (reference sequence). V lost 5 bases to trimming and J lost 3 bases; unmatched junction nucleotides: 12. CDR3 coding DNA: TGTGCCAGTAGTTCCTTTGGACTAGCTTCCGGCTACGAGCAGTACTTC. It is translated as CASSSFGLASGYEQYF.

The CDR3 DNA reads TGTGCCAGCAGTGAAGGGGAGGGCACTGAAGCTTTCTTT. Translation gives CASSEGEGTEAFF. The V call is TRBV6-4, the J call TRBJ1-1; weak D call: TRBD1 (5 bases). Deletions cut 3 bases from V and 4 bases from J, with 9 bases between. CDR3 length equals 13 residues. Germline V gives CDR1 MRHNA, CDR2 SNTAGT.

The rearrangement uses TRBV11-2 and TRBJ2-2, with a possible D match to TRBD2 (5 bases). Trimming stripped 5 bases from V and 6 bases from J, with 7 bases between. The length of the CDR3 is 12 residues. Germline CDR1 and CDR2: SGHAT and FQNNGV. The CDR3 here is CASSTGAGELFF. As DNA, the CDR3 is TGTGCCAGCAGCACCGGGGCCGGGGAGCTGTTTTTT.

The chain has TRBV5-1 and TRBJ2-3; TRBD1 matches 8 bases. The CDR3 contains 16 residues. Trimming removed 2 bases from V and 1 base from J; junction bases left unmatched: 6. Germline values: CDR1 SGHRS, CDR2 YFSETQ. The CDR3 bases are TGCGCCAGCAGCTTCAACACAGGGGGAGGCACAGATACGCAGTATTTT. This gives the protein CASSFNTGGGTDTQYF.

Written as DNA, the CDR3 is TGTGCCAGCAGCTTGAAACTAGCGGGTGGGGAGACCCAGTACTTC. Its translation: CASSLKLAGGETQYF. The gene calls are TRBV5-6 and TRBJ2-5; 9 positions agree with TRBD2. With V trimmed by 1 base and J by 5 bases, 6 bases remained unmatched. The germline V gene has CDR1 SGHDT and CDR2 YYEEEE. The CDR3 covers 15 residues.

The gene calls are TRBV19 and TRBJ1-5, with TRBD1 matching 7 bases. Unmatched junction bases numbered 2, after V lost 0 bases and J lost 3 bases. Germline CDR1 LNHDA, CDR2 SQIVND (reference sequence). The CDR3 loop spans 15 amino acids. The CDR3 coding sequence is TGTGCCAGTAGTATAGAACAGGGGAACAATCAGCCCCAGCATTTT. Amino acid sequence: CASSIEQGNNQPQHF.

The chain is built from TRBV5-6 and TRBJ1-6; no clear D. Trimming pared 3 bases from V and 7 bases from J, leaving 14 bases between. The CDR3 has 15 amino acids. Germline assignment: CDR1 SGHDT and CDR2 YYEEEE. The CDR3 DNA reads as TGTGCCAGCAGCTCACCGACAAGGAGGAATTCACCCCTCCACTTT. Its translation is CASSSPTRRNSPLHF.

This chain links TRBV10-3 with TRBJ2-3; no clear D. The length of the CDR3 is 11 residues. V lost 4 bases, J lost 5 bases, and 4 bases lay in between. From germline, CDR1 is ENHRY and CDR2 SYGVKD. The CDR3 coding sequence is TGTGCCATCAGTGCCCAAGATACGCAGTATTTT. This translates into CAISAQDTQYF.

Details on this clone: Other DNA sequences in this sample translate to the same CDR3. The chain joins TRBV5-1 to TRBJ1-4, with TRBD1 matching 10 bases. From germline, CDR1 is SGHRS and CDR2 YFSETQ. With V trimmed by 4 bases and J by 5 bases, 2 bases remained unmatched. This CDR3 region has 14 residues. In nucleotides, the CDR3 is TGCGCCAGCAGCCTGGGACAGGGGAATGAAAAACTGTTTTTT. It encodes CASSLGQGNEKLFF.

The chain has TRBV11-2 and TRBJ2-3; 10 positions match TRBD2. The CDR3 sequence is 17 residues long. The germline gives CDR1 SGHAT, CDR2 FQNNGV. Trimming at V came to 4 bases and at J to 3 bases, leaving 10 bases not matched to a gene. The chain's CDR3 is CASSSIAGGIGTDTQYF. The CDR3 DNA is TGTGCCAGCAGCTCAATAGCGGGAGGAATTGGGACAGATACGCAGTATTTT.

The V call is TRBV7-8, the J call TRBJ1-4; D uncertain. The V end was cut by 1 base, the J end by 5 bases, with 5 bases between. Germline loops: CDR1 SGHVS, CDR2 FQNEAQ. This CDR3 has 13 amino acids. CDR3 bases: TGTGCCAGCAGCTTAGACAGAAATGAAAAACTGTTTTTT. It specifies CASSLDRNEKLFF.

The CDR3 sequence: CASSLGQGRGTDTQYF. The CDR3 bases are TGCGCCAGCAGCTTGGGACAGGGCCGAGGTACAGATACGCAGTATTTT. This chain joins TRBV5-1 and TRBJ2-3; 7 bases agree with TRBD1. The CDR3 has 16 residues. Germline CDR1 and CDR2: SGHRS and YFSETQ. The V and J ends lost 0 bases and 3 bases, in that order; junction bases with no gene match: 7.

V and J are TRBV2 and TRBJ2-2; 13 bases match TRBD2. The CDR3 spans 15 residues. Trimming took 5 bases from V and 6 from J; bases not matched to a gene: 3. In germline, CDR1 is SNHLY, CDR2 FYNNEI. This CDR3 is CASSFGLAGAGELFF. The CDR3, as DNA: TGTGCCAGCAGTTTCGGACTAGCGGGAGCCGGGGAGCTGTTTTTT.

V and J are TRBV10-1 and TRBJ2-1; 8 bases agree with TRBD2. The CDR3 loop spans 14 amino acids. Germline lookup yields CDR1 WNHNN and CDR2 SYGVQD (reference sequence). With 2 bases clipped from V and 4 bases from J, the junction kept 1 base outside the gene matches. CDR3 residues: CASSESGSYNEQFF. As DNA, the CDR3 is TGCGCCAGCAGTGAGAGCGGGAGTTACAATGAGCAGTTCTTC.

The gene calls are TRBV28 and TRBJ2-3; D unclear. The V end lost 2 bases, the J end lost 14 bases, and 11 bases lay between the germline ends. The CDR3 contains 11 residues. Germline V gene lookup returns CDR1 MDHEN and CDR2 SYDVKM. The CDR3 region is CASSLAVPLYF. CDR3 in DNA: TGTGCCAGCAGTTTAGCGGTCCCTCTGTATTTT.

This chain links TRBV20-1 with TRBJ1-2; no clear D gene. Germline loops: CDR1 DFQATT, CDR2 SNEGSKA (reference sequence). CDR3 length equals 10 residues. With 3 bases removed from V and 7 bases from J, the gap between germline ends came to 6 bases. CDR3 coding DNA: TGCAGTGCTAGCGGCGGTGGCTACACCTTC. Its protein product is CSASGGGYTF.